This TCR beta chain stems from a study of blood T cell repertoires in COVID-19. This CDR3 is 13 amino acids long. V gave up 4 bases and J gave up 7 bases, with 8 bases separating them. Germline lookup yields CDR1 WSHSY and CDR2 SAAADI. Repertoires were generated with immunoSEQ multiplex PCR, while TCRdb's copy carries only in-frame clones and drops some. The repertoire has a few hundred thousand clones, approximately 77% of them found once; the top ten carry around 1%. This chain joins TRBV10-2 and TRBJ1-6; D might be TRBD1 (5 bases). Sequencing was carried out using peripheral blood. The origin of this receptor is a human donor with acute or convalescent COVID-19. The donor label of this sample is uncertain. CDR3 region: CASSGAGNSPLHF. The DNA for the CDR3 is TGCGCCAGCAGTGGGGCAGGGAATTCACCCCTCCACTTT.